The 30 T cell receptor beta chains below were found in one sample sequenced in a study of shared clonotypes between healthy human individuals. Measured with immunoSEQ multiplex PCR; TCRdb has only the in-frame clones, and not every one. Of roughly 2.5 million clones listed, approximately 92% were seen once; the top ten hold more than 0.12%. Sequenced: naive CD4+ T cells sorted from blood. Stated subset: CD45RA+ positively selected. The source is a young man in good health.

The CDR3 loop reads CAISSWSEAFF. The CDR3 bases are TGTGCCATCAGCTCCTGGTCTGAAGCTTTCTTT. This chain joins TRBV10-3 and TRBJ1-1; D is uncertain. This CDR3 has 11 residues. The V gene's germline CDR1 is ENHRY and CDR2 SYGVKD. Trimming stripped 6 bases from V and 6 bases from J, with 8 bases between.

V gene TRBV7-2 combines with J gene TRBJ2-7; D perhaps matches TRBD2 (5 bases). The germline V gene has CDR1 SGHTA and CDR2 FQGNSA. With 5 bases removed from V and 6 bases from J, the gap between germline ends came to 17 bases. CDR3 size: 14 residues. DNA of the CDR3: TGTGCCAGCAGCGAAAGTCTTAGCGTAGGCGAGCAGTACTTC. Its translation is CASSESLSVGEQYF.

The chain is built from TRBV9 and TRBJ2-3, with D uncertain. Trimming took 1 base from V and 4 from J, leaving 7 bases between them. The CDR3 loop spans 13 amino acids. From germline, CDR1 is SGDLS and CDR2 YYNGEE. The CDR3 here is CASSVNAADTQYF. The CDR3 nucleotides read TGTGCCAGCAGCGTAAACGCGGCAGATACGCAGTATTTT.

The J gene is TRBJ2-5, the V gene TRBV6-5; D is unclear. The V end lost 2 bases, the J end lost 2 bases, and 9 bases lay between the germline ends. The CDR3 sequence is 14 residues long. Germline CDR1 is MNHEY and CDR2 is SVGAGI. DNA of the CDR3: TGTGCCAGCAGTTACCTTACGTCTCAAGAGACCCAGTACTTC. Translation: CASSYLTSQETQYF.

This chain joins TRBV4-3 and TRBJ2-5; D perhaps matches TRBD2 (6 bases). V was clipped by 0 bases and J by 7 bases, with 18 bases between them. The CDR3 is 16 residues long. CDR1 LGHNA and CDR2 YSLEER come from the germline V gene. This CDR3 is CASSQDRQVGAGTQYF. CDR3 sequence (DNA): TGCGCCAGCAGCCAAGATCGTCAGGTTGGAGCGGGGACCCAGTACTTC.

The J gene is TRBJ2-7, the V gene TRBV5-4, with no clear D. The germline CDR1 and CDR2 sequences are SGHNT and YYREEE (reference sequence). V lost 4 bases, J lost 5 bases, and 16 bases lay in between. The CDR3 totals 14 residues. The CDR3 sequence: CASSLDSRLDEQYF. The DNA of the CDR3 is TGTGCCAGCAGCCTCGACTCCCGCCTGGACGAGCAGTACTTC. The variable domain in full, completed from reference TRBV5-4 and TRBJ2-7, reads ETGVTQSPTHLIKTRGQQVTLRCSSQSGHNTVSWYQQALGQGPQFIFQYYREEENGRGNFPPRFSGLQFPNYSSELNVNALELDDSALYLCASSLDSRLDEQYFGPGTRLTVT.

This rearrangement joins TRBV6-5 to TRBJ1-4; D unresolved. In germline, CDR1 is MNHEY, CDR2 SVGAGI. The CDR3 runs to 12 residues. Between the trimmed V and J ends, which lost 6 bases and 8 bases, there was a span of 10 bases. CDR3 DNA: TGTGCCAGCAGCTTTGATCGGGAAAAACTGTTTTTT. Protein product: CASSFDREKLFF.

The chain combines TRBV2 with TRBJ1-5; 8 bases agree with TRBD1. CDR3 length equals 15 residues. Trimming cost V 6 bases and J 4 bases; bases outside gene matches: 8. CDR1 and CDR2 from the germline V gene are SNHLY and FYNNEI. Here the CDR3 DNA reads TGTGCCAGCAGCGGAGGACAGGGACGAAATCAGCCCCAGCATTTT. Translated: CASSGGQGRNQPQHF.

V is TRBV27 and J is TRBJ1-4; D may be TRBD1 (5 bases). The CDR3 consists of 14 residues. Germline V lookup: CDR1 MNHEY, CDR2 SMNVEV (reference sequence). V was pared by 3 bases and J by 3 bases, with 8 bases between. The CDR3 sequence: CASSLGPPNEKLFF. The CDR3 DNA reads as TGTGCCAGCAGTTTGGGACCGCCTAATGAAAAACTGTTTTTT.

The gene calls are TRBV5-1 and TRBJ2-3, with 9 bases lining up with TRBD2. CDR1 and CDR2 (germline): SGHRS, YFSETQ. With V trimmed by 0 bases and J by 4 bases, 6 bases remained unmatched. The CDR3 consists of 16 residues. In DNA form, the CDR3 reads TGCGCCAGCAGCTTGGAAGCGCGGGGGGGCTCAGATACGCAGTATTTT. It yields the protein CASSLEARGGSDTQYF.

CDR3 nucleotides: TGTGCCAGCAATGCCCAGACCGGGGGGAATTCACCCCTCCACTTT. It encodes CASNAQTGGNSPLHF. The chain uses TRBV6-6 and TRBJ1-6; TRBD1 is a possible D gene (5 bases). Germline V gene sequence: CDR1 MNHNY, CDR2 SVGAGI (reference sequence). The CDR3 covers 15 residues. Trimming cost V 7 bases and J 7 bases, with 17 bases left between them.

The gene calls are TRBV7-9 and TRBJ1-1; D perhaps matches TRBD1 (6 bases). Trimming stripped 1 base from V and 0 bases from J, with 18 bases between. Looked up from germline, CDR1 is SEHNR and CDR2 is FQNEAQ (reference sequence). CDR3 size: 18 residues. The CDR3 bases are TGTGCCAGCAGCTTAGTGACCATACAGGGCGGCATGAACACTGAAGCTTTCTTT. It codes for CASSLVTIQGGMNTEAFF. The full variable domain, in which reference TRBV7-9 and TRBJ1-1 provide the parts outside the CDR3, is DTGVSQNPRHKITKRGQNVTFRCDPISEHNRLYWYRQTLGQGPEFLTYFQNEAQLEKSRLLSDRFSAERPKGSFSTLEIQRTEQGDSAMYLCASSLVTIQGGMNTEAFFGQGTRLTVV.

This chain uses TRBV2 with TRBJ1-2, with D hard to call. V was pared by 0 bases and J by 2 bases, with 7 bases between. The CDR3 consists of 14 residues. Germline CDR1 is SNHLY and CDR2 is FYNNEI. CDR3 coding DNA: TGTGCCAGCAGTGAAGCAGAGGGAAACTATGGCTACACCTTC. Translated: CASSEAEGNYGYTF.

The chain carries TRBV4-3 and TRBJ2-1; 13 bases fit TRBD2. Germline lookup yields CDR1 LGHNA and CDR2 YSLEER. This CDR3 comprises 21 residues. V lost 6 bases, J lost 5 bases, and 22 bases stayed unmatched. The CDR3 reads CASSRTLRAGLAGVLDNEQFF. The CDR3 DNA follows: TGCGCCAGCAGTCGAACTTTGCGAGCAGGACTAGCGGGAGTTCTAGACAATGAGCAGTTCTTC.

The chain has TRBV10-1 and TRBJ1-1; no definite D call. This CDR3 is 15 amino acids long. Germline V gene lookup returns CDR1 WNHNN and CDR2 SYGVQD (reference sequence). V gave up 0 bases and J gave up 6 bases, with 14 bases separating them. The CDR3, as DNA: TGCGCCAGCAGTGAGTCGACGCGGGCATGGCCTGAAGCTTTCTTT. This codes for CASSESTRAWPEAFF.

The rearrangement links TRBV11-2 to TRBJ2-5; the match to TRBD2 covers 13 bases. Germline lookup yields CDR1 SGHAT and CDR2 FQNNGV. The CDR3 totals 15 residues. J gave up 4 bases and V 4 bases, and 3 bases lay outside the gene matches. As DNA, the CDR3 is TGTGCCAGCAGCTCAGGACTAGCGGGAGCAGAGACCCAGTACTTC. Protein sequence: CASSSGLAGAETQYF.

This clone is a singleton in its sample. The chain uses TRBV15 and TRBJ2-2; D not resolved. Looked up from germline, CDR1 is LNHNV and CDR2 is YYDKDF (reference sequence). The V gene lost 0 bases and the J gene lost 5 bases, with 10 bases spanning the gap. CDR3 length equals 15 residues. The CDR3 loop is CATSRDLWDTGELFF. CDR3 coding DNA: TGTGCCACCAGCAGAGATCTTTGGGATACCGGGGAGCTGTTTTTT.

About this clone itself: At one end the junction does not follow the germline gene, possibly because of a read error. The V and J genes are TRBV27 and TRBJ2-7, with D hard to call. CDR1 and CDR2 (germline): MNHEY, SMNVEV (reference sequence). This CDR3 is 10 amino acids long. CDR3 sequence reads: CASYAAIGLF. The DNA of the CDR3 is TGTGCCAGCTACGCGGCGATAGGGCTCTTC.

The count of this clone is one. CDR3 sequence (DNA): TGTGCCAGCAGCTTCTCCCAGGGGGCTAACTATGGCTACACCTTC. Residues: CASSFSQGANYGYTF. The chain couples TRBV7-2 to TRBJ1-2, with 7 bases matching TRBD1. Germline CDR1 SGHTA, CDR2 FQGNSA. This CDR3 contains 15 residues. V lost 3 bases, J lost 0 bases, and 4 bases stayed unmatched.

This chain links TRBV19 with TRBJ2-1; no firm D call. The CDR3 covers 17 residues. Between the trimmed V and J ends, which lost 4 bases and 0 bases, there was a span of 16 bases. Germline CDR1 and CDR2: LNHDA and SQIVND (reference sequence). CDR3: CASSTSWAPDSYNEQFF. DNA of the CDR3: TGTGCCAGTAGTACCTCATGGGCCCCAGACTCCTACAATGAGCAGTTCTTC.

The rearrangement joins TRBV21-1 to TRBJ2-5. TRBV21-1 is a documented pseudogene. This CDR3 has 15 residues. CDR3 in amino acids: CASSKGVRFQETQYF. The DNA for the CDR3 is TGTGCCAGCAGCAAAGGGGTTCGGTTCCAAGAGACCCAGTACTTC.

The chain carries TRBV6-1 and TRBJ2-4, with D hard to call. This CDR3 is 15 amino acids long. Per the germline V gene, CDR1 is MNHNS and CDR2 is SASEGT. Trimming took 7 bases from V and 4 from J, leaving 17 bases between them. In DNA form, the CDR3 reads TGTGCCAGCATAGGGCCAGGACCGACAAAAAACATTCAGTACTTC. Its translation is CASIGPGPTKNIQYF.

The chain combines TRBV27 with TRBJ2-2; D is uncertain. V lost 2 bases and J 2 bases, leaving 9 bases between the germline ends. Germline CDR1 MNHEY, CDR2 SMNVEV (reference sequence). The CDR3 loop spans 15 amino acids. CDR3 in DNA: TGTGCCAGCAGTTTACTAACCTCTAACACCGGGGAGCTGTTTTTT. This gives the protein CASSLLTSNTGELFF.

Here the CDR3 DNA reads TGTGCCAGCAGTTTATTACGAAGTGGGGAGCTGTTTTTT. This sequence encodes CASSLLRSGELFF. V usage is TRBV27 and J usage is TRBJ2-2; D is unclear. CDR1 and CDR2 (germline): MNHEY, SMNVEV (reference sequence). Trimming cost V 1 base and J 8 bases, with 8 bases left between them. The length of the CDR3 is 13 residues.

This clone has only one observation. The chain joins TRBV9 to TRBJ2-5, with TRBD1 matching 7 bases. Germline V lookup: CDR1 SGDLS, CDR2 YYNGEE. CDR3 size: 15 residues. V trimming: 4 bases; J trimming: 5 bases; junction bases outside the gene matches: 11. The CDR3 region is CASSLRDSGRETQYF. Here the CDR3 DNA reads TGTGCCAGCAGCCTTAGGGACAGTGGGCGGGAGACCCAGTACTTC.

This chain links TRBV7-9 with TRBJ2-3, with 9 bases matching TRBD1. V gave up 3 bases and J gave up 4 bases; unmatched junction bases: 8. Germline CDR1 SEHNR, CDR2 FQNEAQ (reference sequence). CDR3 length: 16 residues. DNA of the CDR3: TGTGCCAGCAGCTTGGGCGGACAGGGGTACGCAGATACGCAGTATTTT. As protein: CASSLGGQGYADTQYF.

The V call is TRBV7-9, the J call TRBJ2-5; D is ambiguous. CDR1 and CDR2 (germline): SEHNR, FQNEAQ (reference sequence). This CDR3 has 14 amino acids. The V end lost 1 base, the J end lost 0 bases, and 6 bases lay between the germline ends. The CDR3 nucleotides read TGTGCCAGCAGCTTAGGCTCGTACCAAGAGACCCAGTACTTC. This codes for CASSLGSYQETQYF.

The CDR3 sequence is CASSKQGISGNTIYF. The CDR3, as DNA: TGTGCCAGTAGTAAACAGGGGATCTCTGGAAACACCATATATTTT. V is TRBV19 and J is TRBJ1-3; 7 positions match TRBD1. The CDR3 runs to 15 residues. Trimming removed 4 bases from V and 0 bases from J; junction bases left unmatched: 3. Germline V lookup: CDR1 LNHDA, CDR2 SQIVND (reference sequence).

The chain recombines TRBV25-1 with TRBJ2-2; 7 bases agree with TRBD1. J was trimmed by 5 bases and V by 3 bases; bases with no gene match: 6. The CDR3 runs 15 residues. Germline V CDR1 and CDR2: MGHDK, SYGVNS. The CDR3 region has the DNA TGTGCCAGCAGTGAGTCGGGACAGCTTACCGGGGAGCTGTTTTTT. Translating it yields CASSESGQLTGELFF.

The J gene is TRBJ2-3, the V gene TRBV6-6; a possible D gene is TRBD2 (5 bases). Germline CDR1 reads MNHNY; CDR2 reads SVGAGI (reference sequence). Between the trimmed V and J ends, which lost 3 bases and 2 bases, there was a span of 12 bases. The CDR3 has 15 residues. CDR3: CASSYPGSVTDTQYF. The CDR3 nucleotides read TGTGCCAGCAGTTATCCGGGGTCGGTCACAGATACGCAGTATTTT.